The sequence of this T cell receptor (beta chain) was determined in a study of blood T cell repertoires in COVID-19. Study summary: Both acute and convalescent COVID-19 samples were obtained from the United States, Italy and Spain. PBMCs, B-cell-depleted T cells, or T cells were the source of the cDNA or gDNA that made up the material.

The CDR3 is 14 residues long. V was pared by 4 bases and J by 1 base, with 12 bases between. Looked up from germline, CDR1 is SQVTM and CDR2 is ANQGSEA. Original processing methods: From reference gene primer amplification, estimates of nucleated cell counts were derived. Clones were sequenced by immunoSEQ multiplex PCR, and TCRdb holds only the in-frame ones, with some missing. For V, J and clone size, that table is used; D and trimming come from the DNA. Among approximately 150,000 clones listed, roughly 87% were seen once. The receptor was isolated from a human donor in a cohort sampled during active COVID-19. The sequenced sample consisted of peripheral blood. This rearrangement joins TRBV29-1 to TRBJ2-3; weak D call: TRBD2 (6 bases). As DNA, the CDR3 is TGCAGCGTTGTGGGAGGCGAGGGCACAGATACGCAGTATTTT. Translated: CSVVGGEGTDTQYF.